These T cell receptor beta chains were read from a single sample in a study of a mutant IDH1 vaccine in newly diagnosed glioma. The assay was immunoSEQ multiplex PCR, and TCRdb's table has in-frame clones only and misses some. The sample has around 26,000 clones; about 70% are singletons. Which antigens these TCRs recognize remains unknown. This material consisted of peripheral blood mononuclear cells (PBMCs), taken from a glioma patient whose treatment included an IDH1 peptide vaccine. The receptors shown here come from a man aged 18 to 30 with glioma. Some clones in this sample may be carry-over from other donors' samples. CDR3s include the opening cysteine and the closing phenylalanine or tryptophan. Each record gives: V gene, J gene, clone size, D gene, CDR3 protein, CDR3 DNA. D genes are given only for firm matches. Rows give clone size only sometimes, using once, few, many, or a class for an expanded clone.

TRBV4-3	TRBJ2-2	NA	NA	CASSQVHFQETGELFF	TGCGCCAGCAGCCAAGTTCATTTTCAGGAAACCGGGGAGCTGTTTTTT
TRBV7-9	TRBJ1-2	once	NA	CASSPPQWKDGYTF	TGTGCCAGCAGCCCCCCCCAGTGGAAGGATGGCTACACCTTC
TRBV28	TRBJ1-2	NA	TRBD1	CASSLTGKGYTF	TGTGCCAGCAGTCTGACAGGGAAGGGCTACACCTTC
TRBV18	TRBJ1-1	NA	NA	CASSPPPWAMNTEAFF	TGTGCCAGCTCACCACCTCCCTGGGCCATGAACACTGAAGCTTTCTTT
TRBV20-1	TRBJ1-1	NA	NA	CSAMRTEAFF	TGCAGTGCGATGAGGACTGAAGCTTTCTTT
TRBV27	TRBJ1-1	NA	NA	CASSLSRQGGLNTEAFF	TGTGCCAGCAGTTTGAGCAGACAAGGGGGGCTGAACACTGAAGCTTTCTTT
TRBV6-1	TRBJ1-1	NA	TRBD1	CASSQQGAVDEAFF	TGTGCCAGCAGTCAACAGGGGGCGGTTGATGAAGCTTTCTTT
TRBV14	TRBJ2-5	NA	NA	CASSQDRQGTQYF	TGTGCCAGCAGCCAAGATCGGCAGGGGACCCAGTACTTC
TRBV13	TRBJ2-1	NA	TRBD2	CASSTTGGRGNEQFF	TGTGCCAGCAGCACAACGGGAGGGCGAGGCAATGAGCAGTTCTTC
TRBV19	TRBJ1-1	few	NA	CASSAPGGWLNTEAFF	TGTGCCAGTAGCGCCCCCGGGGGCTGGCTGAACACTGAAGCTTTCTTT
TRBV30	TRBJ1-2	NA	TRBD1	CAWNRQGKVYGYTF	TGTGCCTGGAACCGACAGGGTAAAGTTTATGGCTACACCTTC
TRBV4-2	TRBJ2-2	NA	NA	CASSQDTGFGELFF	TGTGCCAGCAGCCAAGATACGGGCTTCGGGGAGCTGTTTTTT
TRBV14	TRBJ2-3	NA	TRBD1	CASSQEGQEFTDTQYF	TGTGCCAGCAGCCAAGAGGGACAGGAGTTCACAGATACGCAGTATTTT
TRBV4-3	TRBJ1-1	NA	NA	CASSQGVNTEAFF	TGCGCCAGCAGCCAAGGGGTGAACACTGAAGCTTTCTTT
TRBV4-1	TRBJ1-4	NA	NA	CASSRFAPGREKLFF	TGCGCCAGCAGCCGCTTCGCCCCGGGTAGGGAAAAACTGTTTTTT
TRBV15	TRBJ2-2	NA	NA	CATSSKLAGSAGELFF	TGTGCCACCAGCTCGAAGCTTGCGGGGAGCGCCGGGGAGCTGTTTTTT